This T cell receptor (beta chain) appears in the sequencing data of a study of lymphopenia after photon versus proton radiotherapy. Sequenced by immunoSEQ multiplex PCR; TCRdb stores in-frame clones only, minus some. The table has about 50,000 clones, 80% to 95% seen once; the top ten hold 15% to 20%. Study results and caveats: Proton therapy kept repertoires fairly stable, unlike photons, which gained effector/memory cells. In patients who died, overall survival fell as post-nadir TCR diversity dropped more. After lymphocyte nadir, photon-treated repertoires showed oligoclonal expansion, especially CD8+ Temra. Authors raise, but do not show, better survival with proton therapy.

Worth noting for this clone: Its matching antigen is unknown.

The J segment lost 0 bases and the V segment lost 4 bases, leaving 7 bases of the junction unmatched. This CDR3 is built from 17 residues. Germline V CDR1 and CDR2: SGHKS, YYEKEE (reference sequence). The sequenced sample was peripheral blood, obtained from a patient treated with photon-based radiotherapy. The receptor's source is a woman aged 40 to 50 with cholangiocarcinoma. The V call is TRBV5-5, the J call TRBJ2-6; 7 positions match TRBD1. CDR3 amino acids: CASSLPTGTSGANVLTF. The DNA for the CDR3 is TGTGCCAGCAGCCTACCGACAGGGACCTCTGGGGCCAACGTCCTGACTTTC.